This TCR beta chain is from a study of blood T cell repertoires in COVID-19. TCRdb keeps only in-frame clones here, not all; method: immunoSEQ multiplex PCR. The sample contains under 250,000 clones, about nine tenths of which appear only once. This receptor was identified in a woman under 40 with acute COVID-19. Sequenced sample: PBMCs or T cells enriched from blood (not recorded which).

The CDR3 spells CASSWNGLRTEAFF. In DNA, the CDR3 is TGTGCCAGCAGCTGGAACGGGTTACGAACTGAAGCTTTCTTT. The rearrangement joins TRBV14 to TRBJ1-1, with D unresolved. This CDR3 spans 14 amino acids. Germline V CDR1 and CDR2: SGHDN, FVKESK. Trimming cost V 5 bases and J 5 bases, with 15 bases left between them. Full variable domain (remainder filled in from reference TRBV14 and TRBJ1-1): EAGVTQFPSHSVIEKGQTVTLRCDPISGHDNLYWYRRVMGKEIKFLLHFVKESKQDESGMPNNRFLAERTGGTYSTLKVQPAELEDSGVYFCASSWNGLRTEAFFGQGTRLTVV.